These T cell receptor beta chains were read from a single sample in a study of cytomegalovirus exposure and HLA in healthy donors. The method was immunoSEQ multiplex PCR; TCRdb's version includes in-frame clones alone and lacks a portion of them. The sample consists of some 190,000 clones, 76% of them appearing once. The material sequenced was PBMCs. The receptor set was obtained from a man younger than 35 in good health and CMV-seronegative. Both conserved end residues are part of each CDR3. The D gene is left open where the match is weak. Expanded clones get a size class; other rows say once, few or many, or leave the size out.

j_gene,d_gene,abundance,v_gene,CDR3aa,CDR3nt
TRBJ1-1,NA,few,TRBV5-4,CASSLRGGGTEAFF,TGTGCCAGCAGCCTGCGGGGAGGGGGCACTGAAGCTTTCTTT
TRBJ1-1,NA,NA,TRBV27,CASSLQAYTEAFF,TGTGCCAGCAGTTTGCAGGCATACACTGAAGCTTTCTTT
TRBJ1-4,TRBD1,NA,TRBV18,CASSPNRIGQGANEKLFF,TGTGCCAGCTCACCAAACAGAATCGGACAGGGGGCTAATGAAAAACTGTTTTTT
TRBJ2-3,TRBD2,NA,TRBV11-2,CASSLGLAGAGDTQYF,TGTGCCAGCAGCTTAGGCCTAGCGGGAGCAGGAGATACGCAGTATTTT
TRBJ2-1,NA,once,TRBV7-9,CASSLTGTYNEQFF,TGTGCCAGCAGCCTGACTGGAACCTACAATGAGCAGTTCTTC
TRBJ2-7,NA,NA,TRBV30,CAWSVAYEQYF,TGTGCCTGGAGTGTCGCCTACGAGCAGTACTTC
TRBJ2-1,TRBD2,NA,TRBV9,CASSVESGAYNEQFF,TGTGCCAGCAGCGTAGAAAGCGGGGCCTACAATGAGCAGTTCTTC
TRBJ1-1,TRBD1,few,TRBV6-1,CASSGGQGFMNTEAFF,TGTGCCAGCAGTGGAGGACAGGGGTTTATGAACACTGAAGCTTTCTTT
TRBJ2-7,TRBD2,NA,TRBV5-5,CASSLAGTSLAYEQYF,TGTGCCAGCAGCTTGGCGGGGACTAGTCTGGCCTACGAGCAGTACTTC
TRBJ2-5,TRBD1,NA,TRBV29-1,CSVEEALQGPTQYF,TGCAGCGTTGAAGAAGCGCTACAGGGGCCCACCCAGTACTTC
TRBJ1-3,NA,NA,TRBV18,CASSAQGSGNTIYF,TGTGCCAGCTCAGCCCAGGGGTCTGGAAACACCATATATTTT
TRBJ2-5,NA,once,TRBV9,CASSVGTVQETQYF,TGTGCCAGCAGCGTAGGTACGGTCCAAGAGACCCAGTACTTC
TRBJ2-1,TRBD1,NA,TRBV7-2,CASRSGTGAYNEQFF,TGTGCCAGCAGGTCCGGGACAGGGGCCTACAATGAGCAGTTCTTC
TRBJ2-5,NA,NA,TRBV2,CASSEEAGPGKTQYF,TGTGCCAGCAGTGAAGAAGCGGGCCCTGGAAAGACCCAGTACTTC
TRBJ2-1,TRBD2,NA,TRBV5-4,CASSPSGSSSYNEQFF,TGTGCCAGCAGCCCTAGCGGGTCATCCTCCTACAATGAGCAGTTCTTC
TRBJ2-3,NA,NA,TRBV6-1,CATVVSSTDTQYF,TGTGCCACCGTTGTGAGTAGCACAGATACGCAGTATTTT
TRBJ1-1,NA,NA,TRBV28,CASSLGRVAFF,TGTGCCAGCAGTTTAGGGCGGGTGGCTTTCTTT
TRBJ2-3,NA,NA,TRBV6-4,CASSLGVGDTQYF,TGTGCCAGCAGCCTTGGAGTGGGTGATACGCAGTATTTT
TRBJ2-1,NA,NA,TRBV7-2,CASSLVGPPYNEQFF,TGTGCCAGCAGCTTAGTTGGGCCCCCCTACAATGAGCAGTTCTTC
TRBJ1-6,NA,NA,TRBV14,CASSPSGGRSPLHF,TGTGCCAGCAGCCCATCGGGGGGACGTTCACCCCTCCACTTT
TRBJ2-7,TRBD1,once,TRBV7-9,CASGSTGAEQYF,TGTGCCAGCGGCTCGACAGGGGCCGAGCAGTACTTC
TRBJ1-1,NA,NA,TRBV14,CASSQPGTSTEAFF,TGTGCCAGCAGCCAACCTGGGACAAGCACTGAAGCTTTCTTT
TRBJ2-7,TRBD2,NA,TRBV2,CASRGTSGGSGEQYF,TGTGCCAGCAGGGGGACTAGCGGGGGGTCCGGGGAGCAGTACTTC
TRBJ2-1,TRBD1,NA,TRBV5-1,CASSPHWGQGAIRYNEQFF,TGCGCCAGCAGCCCACACTGGGGACAGGGGGCGATTAGGTACAATGAGCAGTTCTTC
TRBJ2-7,TRBD1,NA,TRBV7-9,CASSLLSGTGGYEQYF,TGTGCCAGCAGCTTACTGTCCGGGACAGGTGGCTACGAGCAGTACTTC
TRBJ1-1,NA,NA,TRBV7-9,CASSLQANTEAFF,TGTGCCAGCAGCTTACAGGCGAACACTGAAGCTTTCTTT
TRBJ2-3,NA,NA,TRBV6-1,CASSKGGGDTDTQYF,TGTGCCAGCAGTAAGGGAGGGGGGGACACAGATACGCAGTATTTT
TRBJ2-1,NA,few,TRBV13,CASSLGPVLDSPSYNEQFF,TGTGCCAGCAGCTTAGGCCCCGTTCTAGATTCTCCCTCCTACAATGAGCAGTTCTTC